The 24 T cell receptor beta chains presented below share a single source sample, sequenced in a study of blood T cell repertoires in COVID-19. Produced via immunoSEQ multiplex PCR; TCRdb's table is partial and in-frame only. The sample holds around 27,000 clones, around 89% seen once. Material: peripheral blood. The source is a man in his 60s with acute or convalescent COVID-19.

The chain combines TRBV7-9 with TRBJ2-2; D possibly corresponds to TRBD1 (7 bases). Trimming took 5 bases from V and 5 from J, leaving 12 bases between them. The CDR3 is 14 residues long. Germline V gene lookup returns CDR1 SEHNR and CDR2 FQNEAQ (reference sequence). DNA of the CDR3: TGTGCCAGCAGCCCAGGGGGGTCTACCGGGGAGCTGTTTTTT. Protein: CASSPGGSTGELFF.

The chain carries TRBV28 and TRBJ2-5; D is undetermined. The CDR3 extends over 12 amino acids. The V gene lost 4 bases and the J gene lost 7 bases, with 10 bases spanning the gap. Per germline, CDR1 MDHEN and CDR2 SYDVKM. The CDR3 DNA is TGTGCCAGCAGTTACCCCCCGCGGACCCAGTACTTC. Its translation is CASSYPPRTQYF.

The chain's CDR3 is CASSPATSGSTGELFF. CDR3 DNA sequence: TGTGCCAGCTCACCGGCTACTAGCGGGAGCACCGGGGAGCTGTTTTTT. The chain joins TRBV18 to TRBJ2-2; TRBD2 matches at 11 bases. J lost 4 bases, V lost 3 bases, and 4 bases had no gene match. Germline V gene sequence: CDR1 KGHSH, CDR2 LQKENI. CDR3 size: 16 residues. The complete variable domain, with remaining parts taken from reference TRBV18 and TRBJ2-2, reads NAGVMQNPRHLVRRRGQEARLRCSPMKGHSHVYWYRQLPEEGLKFMVYLQKENIIDESGMPKERFSAEFPKEGPSILRIQQVVRGDSAAYFCASSPATSGSTGELFFGEGSRLTVL.

J is TRBJ1-5 and V is TRBV28, with D perhaps TRBD1 (6 bases). CDR3 length: 16 residues. Germline V lookup: CDR1 MDHEN, CDR2 SYDVKM. V was trimmed by 5 bases and J by 8 bases, leaving 22 bases between them. The CDR3 reads CASSRFGTPSLEPQHF. CDR3 nucleotide sequence: TGTGCCAGCAGTCGCTTCGGGACACCGTCTTTGGAGCCCCAGCATTTT.

The V call is TRBV14, the J call TRBJ1-1, with unresolved D. From germline, CDR1 is SGHDN and CDR2 FVKESK. The CDR3 totals 13 residues. V was trimmed by 1 base and J by 10 bases, leaving 13 bases between them. Here the CDR3 reads CASSQVPAGGAFF. DNA of the CDR3: TGTGCCAGCAGCCAAGTCCCCGCAGGTGGAGCTTTCTTT.

V is TRBV7-8 and J is TRBJ1-1; no clear D. Germline V gene sequence: CDR1 SGHVS, CDR2 FQNEAQ. V was pared by 1 base and J by 5 bases, with 8 bases between. The CDR3 loop spans 13 amino acids. The CDR3 reads CASSLGVRTEAFF. The CDR3, as DNA: TGTGCCAGCAGCTTAGGCGTTCGGACTGAAGCTTTCTTT.

This chain joins TRBV18 and TRBJ2-1; 7 positions match TRBD2. V was pared by 3 bases and J by 1 base, with 6 bases of the junction left unmatched. The germline V gene has CDR1 KGHSH and CDR2 LQKENI. This CDR3 is built from 16 residues. The CDR3 spells CASSPGGRGSYNEQFF. As DNA, the CDR3 is TGTGCCAGCTCACCGGGAGGGAGGGGATCCTACAATGAGCAGTTCTTC. Using reference TRBV18 and TRBJ2-1 for the parts outside the CDR3, the full variable domain is NAGVMQNPRHLVRRRGQEARLRCSPMKGHSHVYWYRQLPEEGLKFMVYLQKENIIDESGMPKERFSAEFPKEGPSILRIQQVVRGDSAAYFCASSPGGRGSYNEQFFGPGTRLTVL.

The rearrangement links TRBV5-4 to TRBJ2-1, with 12 nucleotides matching TRBD2. Germline loops: CDR1 SGHNT, CDR2 YYREEE (reference sequence). V lost 4 bases, J lost 6 bases, and 14 bases stayed unmatched. This CDR3 comprises 18 residues. The CDR3 is CASSPGGLAGTGGNEQFF. The CDR3 coding sequence is TGTGCCAGCAGCCCGGGAGGACTAGCGGGAACCGGGGGCAATGAGCAGTTCTTC. Based on the CDR3 plus reference TRBV5-4 and TRBJ2-1, the full variable domain is ETGVTQSPTHLIKTRGQQVTLRCSSQSGHNTVSWYQQALGQGPQFIFQYYREEENGRGNFPPRFSGLQFPNYSSELNVNALELDDSALYLCASSPGGLAGTGGNEQFFGPGTRLTVL.

The V gene is TRBV4-1, the J gene TRBJ2-1, with 8 nucleotides matching TRBD2. The CDR3 loop spans 17 amino acids. Germline V CDR1 and CDR2: MGHRA, YSYEKL. Losses at the gene ends were 0 bases for V and 3 bases for J; bases not matched to a gene: 7. Here the CDR3 DNA reads TGCGCCAGCAGCCAAGACTCGGCGGGGGGATTCTACAATGAGCAGTTCTTC. Protein product: CASSQDSAGGFYNEQFF.

DNA of the CDR3: TGTGCCAGCAGTGAGCCCGGACAGGGAGGCTACTCTGGAAACACCATATATTTT. Translating gives CASSEPGQGGYSGNTIYF. The rearrangement links TRBV6-1 to TRBJ1-3, with 8 bases matching TRBD1. Germline lookup yields CDR1 MNHNS and CDR2 SASEGT. With 3 bases clipped from V and 0 bases from J, the junction kept 10 bases outside the gene matches. The CDR3 is 18 amino acids.

CDR3 sequence: CASSMGASYEQYF. For the CDR3, the DNA is TGTGCCAGTAGTATGGGGGCCTCCTACGAGCAGTACTTC. The V gene is TRBV19, the J gene TRBJ2-7, with a possible D match to TRBD1 (6 bases). V shed 3 bases and J shed 0 bases, with 6 bases lying between them. This CDR3 has 13 residues. Germline lookup yields CDR1 LNHDA and CDR2 SQIVND (reference sequence).

The chain employs TRBV11-2 and TRBJ1-5; D uncertain. Germline V gene sequence: CDR1 SGHAT, CDR2 FQNNGV. The CDR3 extends over 13 amino acids. The V and J ends lost 2 bases and 7 bases respectively, with 9 bases between them. The CDR3 nucleotides are TGTGCCAGCAGCTTAAGGTCCAGGCAGCCCCAGCATTTT. This translates into CASSLRSRQPQHF.

This clone was observed a handful of times. The chain is built from TRBV6-1 and TRBJ1-1; no reliable D call. V lost 3 bases to trimming and J lost 4 bases, with 18 bases between them. Germline V gene sequence: CDR1 MNHNS, CDR2 SASEGT. The length of the CDR3 is 16 residues. In DNA form, the CDR3 reads TGTGCCAGCAGTGATTCACAAACCATCCGTTCCACTGAAGCTTTCTTT. It yields the protein CASSDSQTIRSTEAFF.

The V gene is TRBV7-2, the J gene TRBJ2-3; 11 bases align to TRBD1. Per germline, CDR1 SGHTA and CDR2 FQGNSA. The V gene end was trimmed by 6 bases and the J gene end by 4 bases; junction bases not matched to a gene: 6. CDR3 length: 15 residues. The CDR3 DNA follows: TGTGCCAGCAGAATCGGGACAGGGGGTCCAGATACGCAGTATTTT. Translation gives CASRIGTGGPDTQYF.

The chain joins TRBV11-2 to TRBJ2-3, with a tentative D call TRBD2 (6 bases). CDR3 length: 14 amino acids. The V end lost 7 bases, the J end lost 0 bases, and 11 bases lay between the germline ends. CDR1 is SGHAT and CDR2 is FQNNGV in the germline V gene. The CDR3 protein is CASTAGPSTDTQYF. Here the CDR3 DNA reads TGTGCCAGCACGGCGGGACCGAGCACAGATACGCAGTATTTT.

This sequence joins TRBV18 and TRBJ2-5; TRBD1 might be the D (5 bases). CDR3 length equals 15 residues. V was trimmed by 0 bases and J by 3 bases, leaving 11 bases between them. Germline CDR1 is KGHSH and CDR2 is LQKENI. This CDR3 is CASSPPGGREETQYF. CDR3 nucleotides: TGTGCCAGCTCACCACCGGGTGGCAGGGAAGAGACCCAGTACTTC.

This rearrangement joins TRBV28 to TRBJ1-4; TRBD1 agrees at 8 bases. V trimming: 6 bases; J trimming: 4 bases; junction bases outside the gene matches: 13. CDR3 length: 17 amino acids. CDR1 and CDR2 from the germline V gene are MDHEN and SYDVKM. The CDR3 DNA follows: TGTGCCAGCAGCTCCACAGGGCAGGGGGCCCTTAATGAAAAACTGTTTTTT. Translating it yields CASSSTGQGALNEKLFF.

The rearrangement links TRBV2 to TRBJ2-7; weak D call: TRBD2 (5 bases). The CDR3 contains 13 residues. The V and J ends lost 10 bases and 0 bases respectively, with 13 bases between them. Per germline, CDR1 SNHLY and CDR2 FYNNEI. Here the CDR3 reads CATRTPSSYEQYF. CDR3 coding DNA: TGTGCCACAAGGACTCCCAGCTCCTACGAGCAGTACTTC.

The V call is TRBV2, the J call TRBJ2-7; no reliable D call. The CDR3 has 11 amino acids. Germline V gives CDR1 SNHLY, CDR2 FYNNEI. Trimming shortened V by 4 bases and J by 4 bases, and 5 bases separated the two germline ends. DNA of the CDR3: TGTGCCAGCAGTGTCCTATACGAGCAGTACTTC. It specifies CASSVLYEQYF.

The genes are TRBV7-8 and TRBJ1-5; 9 bases line up with TRBD1. CDR3 size: 15 residues. Germline V gene data show CDR1 as SGHVS and CDR2 as FQNEAQ. Unmatched junction bases numbered 2, after V lost 1 base and J lost 4 bases. CDR3 in amino acids: CASSLGGTGNQPQHF. The CDR3 coding sequence is TGTGCCAGCAGCTTAGGGGGGACAGGGAATCAGCCCCAGCATTTT.

The chain is built from TRBV6-5 and TRBJ1-2, with TRBD1 as a possible D gene (6 bases). Germline V gene data show CDR1 as MNHEY and CDR2 as SVGAGI. The length of the CDR3 is 13 residues. Trimming cost V 2 bases and J 8 bases, with 12 bases left between them. This CDR3 reads CASSYQGNRGYTF. Written as DNA, the CDR3 is TGTGCCAGCAGTTACCAGGGGAATCGGGGCTACACCTTC.

The CDR3, as DNA: TGTGCCAGCACCTTAGGGGGTTATAGCAATCAGCCCCAGCATTTT. The encoded protein is CASTLGGYSNQPQHF. The V call is TRBV5-8, the J call TRBJ1-5, with a weak D call TRBD1 (6 bases). CDR1 is SGHTS and CDR2 is YDEGEE in the germline V gene. There are 15 residues in the CDR3. V lost 6 bases to trimming and J lost 0 bases, with 13 bases between them.

The V gene is TRBV3-1 (or the pseudogene TRBV3-2), the J gene TRBJ1-3, with D possibly being TRBD1 (5 bases). This CDR3 contains 22 residues. The V end was cut by 1 base, the J end by 0 bases, with 28 bases between. Germline V gives CDR1 LGHDT, CDR2 YNNKEL (reference sequence). DNA of the CDR3: TGTGCCAGCAGCCAAGGATGGCGGGGGGGAAACCGGACGGCAAGCTCTGGAAACACCATATATTTT. Its protein is CASSQGWRGGNRTASSGNTIYF.

The chain combines TRBV7-9 with TRBJ1-1; 7 bases align to TRBD1. Germline-derived CDR1 and CDR2 are SEHNR and FQNEAQ (reference sequence). CDR3 length: 14 amino acids. The trim removed 2 bases at V and 13 bases at J, leaving 13 bases unmatched. For the CDR3, the DNA is TGTGCCAGCAGCTTAATGGGGACAGCGCGTAAGGTTTTCTTT. Translating gives CASSLMGTARKVFF.